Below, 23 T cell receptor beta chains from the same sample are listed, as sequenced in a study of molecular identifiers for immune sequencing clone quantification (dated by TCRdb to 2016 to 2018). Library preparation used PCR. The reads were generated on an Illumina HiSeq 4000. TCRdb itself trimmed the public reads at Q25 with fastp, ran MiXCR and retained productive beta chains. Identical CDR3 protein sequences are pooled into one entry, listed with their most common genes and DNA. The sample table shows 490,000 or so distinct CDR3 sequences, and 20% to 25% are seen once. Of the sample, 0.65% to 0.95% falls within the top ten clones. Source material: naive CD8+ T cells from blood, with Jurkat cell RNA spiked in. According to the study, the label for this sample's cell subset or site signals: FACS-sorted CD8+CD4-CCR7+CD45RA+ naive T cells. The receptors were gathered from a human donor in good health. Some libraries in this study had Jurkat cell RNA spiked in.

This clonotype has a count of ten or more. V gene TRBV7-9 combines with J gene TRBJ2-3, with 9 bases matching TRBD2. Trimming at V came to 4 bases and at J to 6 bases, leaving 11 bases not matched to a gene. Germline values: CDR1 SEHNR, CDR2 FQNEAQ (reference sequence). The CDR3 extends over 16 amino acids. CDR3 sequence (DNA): TGTGCCAGCAGCTACACAGCGGGGGGCCGATGGGATACGCAGTATTTT. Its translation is CASSYTAGGRWDTQYF.

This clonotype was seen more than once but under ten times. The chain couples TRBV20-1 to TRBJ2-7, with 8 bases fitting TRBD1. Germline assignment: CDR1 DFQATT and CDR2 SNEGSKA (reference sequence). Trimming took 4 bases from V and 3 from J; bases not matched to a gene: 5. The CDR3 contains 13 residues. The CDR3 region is CSAMDRVFYEQYF. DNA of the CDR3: TGCAGTGCTATGGACAGGGTTTTCTACGAGCAGTACTTC.

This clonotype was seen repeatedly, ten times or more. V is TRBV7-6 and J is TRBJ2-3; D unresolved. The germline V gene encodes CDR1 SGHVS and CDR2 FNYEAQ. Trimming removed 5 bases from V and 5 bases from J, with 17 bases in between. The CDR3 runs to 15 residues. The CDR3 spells CASSQTPESLDTQYF. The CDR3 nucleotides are TGTGCCAGCAGCCAGACACCTGAAAGTTTAGATACGCAGTATTTT.

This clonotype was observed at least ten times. CDR3 bases: TGTGCCAGCAGCTTAACCGGGCAGATAAGCACCGGGGAGCTGTTTTTT. Its protein is CASSLTGQISTGELFF. The chain recombines TRBV7-9 with TRBJ2-2; D is unclear. CDR1 and CDR2 from the germline V gene are SEHNR and FQNEAQ (reference sequence). The CDR3 totals 16 residues. The V end was cut by 2 bases, the J end by 4 bases, with 14 bases between.

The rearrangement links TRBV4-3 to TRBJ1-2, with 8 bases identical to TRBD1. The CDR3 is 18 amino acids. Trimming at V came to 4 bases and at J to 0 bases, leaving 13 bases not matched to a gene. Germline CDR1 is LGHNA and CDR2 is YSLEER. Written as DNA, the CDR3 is TGCGCCAGCAGCCCGTGGTTCGGACAGGGACCGTCTAACTATGGCTACACCTTC. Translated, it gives CASSPWFGQGPSNYGYTF.

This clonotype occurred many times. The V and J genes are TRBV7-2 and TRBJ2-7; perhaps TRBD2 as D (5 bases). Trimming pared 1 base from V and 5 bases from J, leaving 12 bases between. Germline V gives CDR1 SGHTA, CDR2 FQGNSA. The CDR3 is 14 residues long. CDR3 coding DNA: TGTGCCAGCAGCTTAGTCGGGGTAGTTGACGAGCAGTACTTC. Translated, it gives CASSLVGVVDEQYF.

The CDR3 DNA reads TGCGCCAGCAGCCAAGATCGGGGTGAGAGTCAGCCCCAGCATTTT. This sequence encodes CASSQDRGESQPQHF. V is TRBV4-1 and J is TRBJ1-5; D uncertain. The CDR3 totals 15 residues. V shed 0 bases and J shed 6 bases, with 12 bases lying between them. Germline loops: CDR1 MGHRA, CDR2 YSYEKL.

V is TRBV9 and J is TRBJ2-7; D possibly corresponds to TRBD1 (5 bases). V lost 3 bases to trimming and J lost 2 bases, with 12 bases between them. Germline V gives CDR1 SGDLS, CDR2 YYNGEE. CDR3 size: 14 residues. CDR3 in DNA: TGTGCCAGCAGCGAAGACAGTAGTACCTACGAGCAGTACTTC. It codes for CASSEDSSTYEQYF. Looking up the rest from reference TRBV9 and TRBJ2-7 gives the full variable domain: DSGVTQTPKHLITATGQRVTLRCSPRSGDLSVYWYQQSLDQGLQFLIQYYNGEERAKGNILERFSAQQFPDLHSELNLSSLELGDSALYFCASSEDSSTYEQYFGPGTRLTVT.

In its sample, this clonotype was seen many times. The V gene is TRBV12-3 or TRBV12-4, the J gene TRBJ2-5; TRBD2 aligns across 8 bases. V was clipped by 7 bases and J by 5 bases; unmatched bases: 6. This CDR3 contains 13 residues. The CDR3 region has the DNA TGTGCCAGCAACAGCGGGAGACTGGAGACCCAGTACTTC. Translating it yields CASNSGRLETQYF.

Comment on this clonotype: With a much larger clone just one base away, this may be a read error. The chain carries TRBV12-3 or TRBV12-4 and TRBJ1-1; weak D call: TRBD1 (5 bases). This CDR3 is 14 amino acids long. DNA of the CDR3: TGTGCCAGCAGTTTTTACGCAGGGTCTACTGAATCTTTCTTT. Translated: CASSFYAGSTESFF.

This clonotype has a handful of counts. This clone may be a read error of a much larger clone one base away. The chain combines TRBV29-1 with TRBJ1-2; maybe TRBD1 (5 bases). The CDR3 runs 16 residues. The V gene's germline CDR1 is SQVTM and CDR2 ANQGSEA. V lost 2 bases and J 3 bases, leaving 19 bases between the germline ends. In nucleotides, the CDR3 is TGCAGCGTTGAATCCAACCGGGGACTTCTTCACTATGGCTACACCTTC. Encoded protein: CSVESNRGLLHYGYTF.

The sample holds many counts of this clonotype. Written as DNA, the CDR3 is TGCAGTGCTAGAAAACTTGGGGCCGGCAGGGGATCGAATCAGCCCCAGCATTTT. Translation: CSARKLGAGRGSNQPQHF. This chain connects TRBV20-1 to TRBJ1-5, with D tentatively TRBD1 (6 bases). CDR3 length: 18 residues. The germline gives CDR1 DFQATT, CDR2 SNEGSKA (reference sequence). Trimming took 2 bases from V and 4 from J, leaving 24 bases between them.

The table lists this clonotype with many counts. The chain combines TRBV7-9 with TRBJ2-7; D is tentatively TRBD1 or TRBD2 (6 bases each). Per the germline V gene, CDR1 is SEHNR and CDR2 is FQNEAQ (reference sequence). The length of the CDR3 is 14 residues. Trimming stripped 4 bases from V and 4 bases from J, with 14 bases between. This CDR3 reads CASSSTRRGYEQYF. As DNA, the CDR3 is TGTGCCAGCAGCTCGACTAGAAGGGGGTACGAGCAGTACTTC.

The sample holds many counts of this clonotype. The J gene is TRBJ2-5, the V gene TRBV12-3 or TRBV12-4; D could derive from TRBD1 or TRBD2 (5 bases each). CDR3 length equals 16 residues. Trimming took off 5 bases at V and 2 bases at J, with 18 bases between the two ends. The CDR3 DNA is TGTGCCAGCAGTCCCACTGAGGGGCCCCATCAAGAGACCCAGTACTTC. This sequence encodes CASSPTEGPHQETQYF.

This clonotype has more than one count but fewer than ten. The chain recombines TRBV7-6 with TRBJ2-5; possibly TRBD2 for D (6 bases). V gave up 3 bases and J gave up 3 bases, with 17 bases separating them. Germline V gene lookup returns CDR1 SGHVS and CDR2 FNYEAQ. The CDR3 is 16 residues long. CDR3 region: CASSLWGETNKETQYF. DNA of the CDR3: TGTGCCAGCAGCTTGTGGGGGGAAACTAACAAAGAGACCCAGTACTTC.

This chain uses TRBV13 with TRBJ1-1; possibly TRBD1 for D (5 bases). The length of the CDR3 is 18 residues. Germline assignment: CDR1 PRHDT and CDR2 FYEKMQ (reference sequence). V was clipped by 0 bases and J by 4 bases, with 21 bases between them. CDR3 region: CASSLGARVGRDGTEAFF. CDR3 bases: TGTGCCAGCAGCTTAGGAGCGCGGGTAGGCAGGGACGGCACTGAAGCTTTCTTT.

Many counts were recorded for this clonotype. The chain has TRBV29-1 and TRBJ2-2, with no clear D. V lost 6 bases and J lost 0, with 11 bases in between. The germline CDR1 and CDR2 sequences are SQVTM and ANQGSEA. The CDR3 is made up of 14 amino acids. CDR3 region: CSVDLTSNTGELFF. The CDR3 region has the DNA TGCAGCGTCGATCTTACATCGAACACCGGGGAGCTGTTTTTT.

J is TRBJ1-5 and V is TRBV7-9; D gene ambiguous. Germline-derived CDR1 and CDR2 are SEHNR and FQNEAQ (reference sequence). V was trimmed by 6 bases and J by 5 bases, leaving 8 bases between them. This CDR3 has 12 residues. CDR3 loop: CASRLDDQPQHF. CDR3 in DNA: TGTGCCAGCAGGTTGGACGATCAGCCCCAGCATTTT.

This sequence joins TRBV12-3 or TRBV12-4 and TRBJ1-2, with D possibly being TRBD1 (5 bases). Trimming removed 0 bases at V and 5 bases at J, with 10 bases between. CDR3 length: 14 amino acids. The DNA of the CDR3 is TGTGCCAGCAGTTTAGCTGAGACAGCGTATGGCTACACCTTC. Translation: CASSLAETAYGYTF.

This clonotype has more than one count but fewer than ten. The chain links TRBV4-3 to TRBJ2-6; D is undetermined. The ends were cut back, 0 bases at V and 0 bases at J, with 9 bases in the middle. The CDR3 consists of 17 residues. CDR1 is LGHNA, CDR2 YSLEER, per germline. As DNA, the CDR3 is TGCGCCAGCAGCCAAGATCTTTCCAGCTCTGGGGCCAACGTCCTGACTTTC. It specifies CASSQDLSSSGANVLTF.

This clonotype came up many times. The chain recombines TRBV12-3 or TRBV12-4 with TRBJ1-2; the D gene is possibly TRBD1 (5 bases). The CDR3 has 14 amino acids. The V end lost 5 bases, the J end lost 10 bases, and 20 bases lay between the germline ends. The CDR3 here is CASSIVGPRSDYTF. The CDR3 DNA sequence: TGTGCCAGCAGTATAGTGGGGCCCCGGTCCGACTACACCTTC.

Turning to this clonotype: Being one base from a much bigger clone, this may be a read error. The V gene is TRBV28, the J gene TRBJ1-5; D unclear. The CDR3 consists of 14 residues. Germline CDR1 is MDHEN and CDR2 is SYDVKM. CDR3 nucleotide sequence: TGTGCCAGCAGTTTTCGGGTGAGCGGTCAGCCCCAGCGTTTT. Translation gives CASSFRVSGQPQRF. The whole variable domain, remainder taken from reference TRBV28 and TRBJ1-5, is DVKVTQSSRYLVKRTGEKVFLECVQDMDHENMFWYRQDPGLGLRLIYFSYDVKMKEKGDIPEGYSVSREKKERFSLILESASTNQTSMYLCASSFRVSGQPQRFGDGTRLSIL.

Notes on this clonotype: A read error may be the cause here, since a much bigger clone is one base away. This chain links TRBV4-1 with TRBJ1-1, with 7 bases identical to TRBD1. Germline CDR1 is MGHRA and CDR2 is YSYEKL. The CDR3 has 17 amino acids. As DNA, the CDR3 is TGCGCCAGCAGCCAAGGAGGGGGCCGGATTACAAACACTGAAGCTCTCTTT. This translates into CASSQGGGRITNTEALF.